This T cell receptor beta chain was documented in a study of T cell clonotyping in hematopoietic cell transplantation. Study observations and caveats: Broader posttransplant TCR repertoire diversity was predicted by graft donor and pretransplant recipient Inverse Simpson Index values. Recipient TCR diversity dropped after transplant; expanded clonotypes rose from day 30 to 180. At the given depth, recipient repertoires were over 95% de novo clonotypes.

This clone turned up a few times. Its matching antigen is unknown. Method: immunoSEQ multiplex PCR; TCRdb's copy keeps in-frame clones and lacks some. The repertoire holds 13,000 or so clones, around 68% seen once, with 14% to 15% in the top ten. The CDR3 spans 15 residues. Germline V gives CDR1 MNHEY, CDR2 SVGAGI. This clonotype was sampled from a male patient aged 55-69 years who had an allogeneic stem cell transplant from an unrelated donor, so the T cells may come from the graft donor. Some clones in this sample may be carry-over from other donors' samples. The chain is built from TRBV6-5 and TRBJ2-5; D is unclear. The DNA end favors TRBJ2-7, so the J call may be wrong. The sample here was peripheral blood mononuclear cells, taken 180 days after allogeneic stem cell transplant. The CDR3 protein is CASSYAESRGNEQYF. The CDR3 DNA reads TGTGCCAGCAGTTATGCGGAGAGTCGTGGGAACGAGCAGTACTTC.